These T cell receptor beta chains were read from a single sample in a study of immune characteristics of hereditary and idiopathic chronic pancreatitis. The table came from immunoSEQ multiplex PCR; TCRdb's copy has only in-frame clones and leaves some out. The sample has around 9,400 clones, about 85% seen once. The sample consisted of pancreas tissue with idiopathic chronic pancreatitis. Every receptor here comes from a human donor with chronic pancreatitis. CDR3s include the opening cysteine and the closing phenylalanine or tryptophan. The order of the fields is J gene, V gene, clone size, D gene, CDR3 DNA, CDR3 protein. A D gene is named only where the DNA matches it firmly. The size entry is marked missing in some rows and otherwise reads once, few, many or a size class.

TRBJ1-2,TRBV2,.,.,TGTGCCAGACGAAACCAGGGAGGTGGCTACACCTTC,CARRNQGGGYTF
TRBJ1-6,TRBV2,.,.,TGTGCCAGCAGGATTTCCTATAATTCACCCCTCCACTTT,CASRISYNSPLHF
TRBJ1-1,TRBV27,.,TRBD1,TGTGCCAGCAGACCCGGAGACAGGGTAGTGGAAACTGAAGCTTTCTTT,CASRPGDRVVETEAFF
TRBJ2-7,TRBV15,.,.,TGTGCCACCAGCAGAGGAGCGGGCGACTCCTACGAGCAGTACTTC,CATSRGAGDSYEQYF
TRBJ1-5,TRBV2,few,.,TGTGCCAGCAGTAATAACGAGAGGCCCCAGCATTTT,CASSNNERPQHF
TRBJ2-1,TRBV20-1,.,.,TGCAGTGCCCCCGCCGGCTATGAGCAGTTCTTC,CSAPAGYEQFF
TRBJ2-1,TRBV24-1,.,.,TGTGCCACCAGTGAGGCGAAGGGTACATTTAATGAGCAGTTCTTC,CATSEAKGTFNEQFF
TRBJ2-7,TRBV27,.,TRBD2,TGTGCCAGCAGCCCCGGGACTAGCGGAGTCCCATACGAGCAGTACTTC,CASSPGTSGVPYEQYF
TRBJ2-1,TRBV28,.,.,TGTGCCAGCAGTTTATTCTCGGAGAATGAGCAGTTCTTC,CASSLFSENEQFF
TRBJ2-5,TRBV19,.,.,TGTGCCAGTAGTCAACAGGGTTTGCAGACCCAGTACTTC,CASSQQGLQTQYF
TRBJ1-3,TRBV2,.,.,TGTGCCAGCAGGGAGGCTAGCTCTGGAAACACCATATATTTT,CASREASSGNTIYF
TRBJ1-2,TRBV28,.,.,TGTGCCAGCAGTTTGGACGGTGGAATGCTTAACTATGGCTACACCTTC,CASSLDGGMLNYGYTF
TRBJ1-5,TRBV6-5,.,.,TGTGCCAGCAGCCGGGCCCACGGCCAGCCCCAGCATTTT,CASSRAHGQPQHF
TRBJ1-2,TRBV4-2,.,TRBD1,TGTGCCAGCAGCCAAGAAGCATCCCGACAGGGGGCCTCTGGCTACACCTTC,CASSQEASRQGASGYTF
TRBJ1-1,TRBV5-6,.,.,TGTGCCAGCAGCCCCGTTAATTCAGGGGCGAACACTGAAGCTTTCTTT,CASSPVNSGANTEAFF
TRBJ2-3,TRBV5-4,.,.,TGTGCCAGCAGCTTGGGCCGGGGGCTGGTTAGCACAGATACGCAGTATTTT,CASSLGRGLVSTDTQYF
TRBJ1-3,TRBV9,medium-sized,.,TGTGCCAGCAGCGTTTCGGGGGCAGAAGGAAACACCATATATTTT,CASSVSGAEGNTIYF
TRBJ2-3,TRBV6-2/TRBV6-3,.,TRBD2,TGTGCCAGCAGTCGCCGGTCGCGAGCGGGGGGGCCCCCAGATACGCAGTATTTT,CASSRRSRAGGPPDTQYF
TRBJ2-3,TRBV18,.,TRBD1,TGTGCCAGCTCACCGGACAGGGTGGTAGATACGCAGTATTTT,CASSPDRVVDTQYF
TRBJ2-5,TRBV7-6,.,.,TGTGCCAGCAGCTCCGAGGAGCGGGCGTACCAAGAGACCCAGTACTTC,CASSSEERAYQETQYF
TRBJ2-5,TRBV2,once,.,TGTGCCAGCGGGTACCAAGAGACCCAGTACTTC,CASGYQETQYF
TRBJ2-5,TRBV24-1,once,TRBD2,TGTGCCACCTCACAACTAGCGGGGGGCCAAGAGACCCAGTACTTC,CATSQLAGGQETQYF
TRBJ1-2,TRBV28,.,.,TGTGCCAGCCAGAAGACAGGTCGGTCCGGCTACACCTTC,CASQKTGRSGYTF
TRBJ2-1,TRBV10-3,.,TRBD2,TGTGCCATCAGTGCGGGCGGGGGGACTTACAATGAGCAGTTCTTC,CAISAGGGTYNEQFF
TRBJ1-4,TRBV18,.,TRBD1,TGTGCCAGCTCATCGGACAGGGAGGCAAGCCCTAATGAAAAACTGTTTTTT,CASSSDREASPNEKLFF
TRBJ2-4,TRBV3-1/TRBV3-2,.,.,TGTGCCAGCAGCCAAGGGACGGTCGCCAAAAACATTCAGTACTTC,CASSQGTVAKNIQYF
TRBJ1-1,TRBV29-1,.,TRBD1,TGCAGCGTTTACCTCAGGGGGCATACCCCTCTGAACACTGAAGCTTTCTTT,CSVYLRGHTPLNTEAFF
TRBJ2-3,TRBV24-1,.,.,TGTGCCACCAGTGATTCCCCGACGGGCACAGATACGCAGTATTTT,CATSDSPTGTDTQYF
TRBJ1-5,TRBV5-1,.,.,TGCGCCAGCAGCTTGGGGGGTTCGAGACAGCCCCAGCATTTT,CASSLGGSRQPQHF
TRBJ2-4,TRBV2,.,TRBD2,TGTGCCAGCAGCGGACTAGATTACAGCAAAAACATTCAGTACTTC,CASSGLDYSKNIQYF
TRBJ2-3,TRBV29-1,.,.,TGCAGCGCCCGGACCACAGGGTCCCGCTCCACAGATACGCAGTATTTT,CSARTTGSRSTDTQYF
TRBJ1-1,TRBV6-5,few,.,TGTGCCAGCAGTCCCCGACCCAGAATGAACACTGAAGCTTTCTTT,CASSPRPRMNTEAFF
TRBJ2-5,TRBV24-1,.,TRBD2,TGTGCCACCAGTAGAGCGGGGGGGGAGACCCAGTACTTC,CATSRAGGETQYF
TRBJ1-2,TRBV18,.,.,TGTGCCAGCTCACCAGATCCCGGGGGCTATGGCTACACCTTC,CASSPDPGGYGYTF
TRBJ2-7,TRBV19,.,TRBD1,TGTGCCAGTAGTATCGGGGGACAGGGAATCTACGAGCAGTACTTC,CASSIGGQGIYEQYF
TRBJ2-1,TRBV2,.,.,TGTGCCAGCGCGCCCTCCGGGGATGAGCAGTTCTTC,CASAPSGDEQFF
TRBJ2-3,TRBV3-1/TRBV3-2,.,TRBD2,TGTGCCAGCAGCCACAGAGTCGGGGGGGCCGCAGATACGCAGTATTTT,CASSHRVGGAADTQYF
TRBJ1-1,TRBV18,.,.,TGTGCCAGCTCACCTAAGGCCCTGGGGACTGAAGCTTTCTTT,CASSPKALGTEAFF
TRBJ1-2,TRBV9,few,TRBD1,TGTGCCAGCAGCGTCAACAAACAACAGGGGTACTATGGCTACACCTTC,CASSVNKQQGYYGYTF
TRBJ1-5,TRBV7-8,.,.,TGTGCCAGCAGCCTACAACAGGGAAATGGTCAGCCCCAGCATTTT,CASSLQQGNGQPQHF
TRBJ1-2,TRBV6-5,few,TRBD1,TGTGCCAGTACGGGACAGACTAACTATGGCTACACCTTC,CASTGQTNYGYTF
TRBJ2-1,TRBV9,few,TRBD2,TGTGCCAGCAGCGTAGGCGGGGGACCTGTCGATGAGCAGTTCTTC,CASSVGGGPVDEQFF
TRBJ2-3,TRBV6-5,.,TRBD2,TGTGCCAGCAGAACTGTGGGGGAGGGGGATACGCAGTATTTT,CASRTVGEGDTQYF
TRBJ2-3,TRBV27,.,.,TGTGCCAGCGGAACACGGAACACAGATACGCAGTATTTT,CASGTRNTDTQYF
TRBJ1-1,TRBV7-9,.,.,TGTGCCAGCAGCGGGAACCTCGGGGATACTAAGAACACTGAAGCTTTCTTT,CASSGNLGDTKNTEAFF
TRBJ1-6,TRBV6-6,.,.,TGTGCCAGCAGGGGAGGAATCATCGTACAGTATTCACCCCTCCACTTT,CASRGGIIVQYSPLHF
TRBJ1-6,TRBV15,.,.,TGTGCCACCAGCAGAGATCCGTTAGAGGGATCACCCCTCCACTTT,CATSRDPLEGSPLHF
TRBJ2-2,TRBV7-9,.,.,TGTGCCAGCAGCTTATCCCGGGGATCCGGGGAGCTGTTTTTT,CASSLSRGSGELFF
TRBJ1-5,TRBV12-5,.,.,TGTGCTAGTGGTTTGTCAGCTAATCAGCCCCAGCATTTT,CASGLSANQPQHF
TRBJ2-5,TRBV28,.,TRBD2,TGTGCCAGCAGTTTAATGTATTGGACTAGCGGGAGTGTGGGAGAGACCCAGTACTTC,CASSLMYWTSGSVGETQYF
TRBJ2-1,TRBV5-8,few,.,TGTGCCAGCAGCTTGGGACGGGGCCGGTCCAGCGGGTACAATGAGCAGTTCTTC,CASSLGRGRSSGYNEQFF
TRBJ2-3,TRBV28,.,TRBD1,TGTGCCAGCACCGTCATACAGGGGGCGGATACGCAGTATTTT,CASTVIQGADTQYF
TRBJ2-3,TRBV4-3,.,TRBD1,TGCGCCAGCAGCCAAGCCGGGGACAGGCGTTTGGATACGCAGTATTTT,CASSQAGDRRLDTQYF
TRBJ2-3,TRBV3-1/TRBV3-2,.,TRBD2,TGTGCCAGCAGCCGACGAACGGGGGGGGACGCAGATACGCAGTATTTT,CASSRRTGGDADTQYF